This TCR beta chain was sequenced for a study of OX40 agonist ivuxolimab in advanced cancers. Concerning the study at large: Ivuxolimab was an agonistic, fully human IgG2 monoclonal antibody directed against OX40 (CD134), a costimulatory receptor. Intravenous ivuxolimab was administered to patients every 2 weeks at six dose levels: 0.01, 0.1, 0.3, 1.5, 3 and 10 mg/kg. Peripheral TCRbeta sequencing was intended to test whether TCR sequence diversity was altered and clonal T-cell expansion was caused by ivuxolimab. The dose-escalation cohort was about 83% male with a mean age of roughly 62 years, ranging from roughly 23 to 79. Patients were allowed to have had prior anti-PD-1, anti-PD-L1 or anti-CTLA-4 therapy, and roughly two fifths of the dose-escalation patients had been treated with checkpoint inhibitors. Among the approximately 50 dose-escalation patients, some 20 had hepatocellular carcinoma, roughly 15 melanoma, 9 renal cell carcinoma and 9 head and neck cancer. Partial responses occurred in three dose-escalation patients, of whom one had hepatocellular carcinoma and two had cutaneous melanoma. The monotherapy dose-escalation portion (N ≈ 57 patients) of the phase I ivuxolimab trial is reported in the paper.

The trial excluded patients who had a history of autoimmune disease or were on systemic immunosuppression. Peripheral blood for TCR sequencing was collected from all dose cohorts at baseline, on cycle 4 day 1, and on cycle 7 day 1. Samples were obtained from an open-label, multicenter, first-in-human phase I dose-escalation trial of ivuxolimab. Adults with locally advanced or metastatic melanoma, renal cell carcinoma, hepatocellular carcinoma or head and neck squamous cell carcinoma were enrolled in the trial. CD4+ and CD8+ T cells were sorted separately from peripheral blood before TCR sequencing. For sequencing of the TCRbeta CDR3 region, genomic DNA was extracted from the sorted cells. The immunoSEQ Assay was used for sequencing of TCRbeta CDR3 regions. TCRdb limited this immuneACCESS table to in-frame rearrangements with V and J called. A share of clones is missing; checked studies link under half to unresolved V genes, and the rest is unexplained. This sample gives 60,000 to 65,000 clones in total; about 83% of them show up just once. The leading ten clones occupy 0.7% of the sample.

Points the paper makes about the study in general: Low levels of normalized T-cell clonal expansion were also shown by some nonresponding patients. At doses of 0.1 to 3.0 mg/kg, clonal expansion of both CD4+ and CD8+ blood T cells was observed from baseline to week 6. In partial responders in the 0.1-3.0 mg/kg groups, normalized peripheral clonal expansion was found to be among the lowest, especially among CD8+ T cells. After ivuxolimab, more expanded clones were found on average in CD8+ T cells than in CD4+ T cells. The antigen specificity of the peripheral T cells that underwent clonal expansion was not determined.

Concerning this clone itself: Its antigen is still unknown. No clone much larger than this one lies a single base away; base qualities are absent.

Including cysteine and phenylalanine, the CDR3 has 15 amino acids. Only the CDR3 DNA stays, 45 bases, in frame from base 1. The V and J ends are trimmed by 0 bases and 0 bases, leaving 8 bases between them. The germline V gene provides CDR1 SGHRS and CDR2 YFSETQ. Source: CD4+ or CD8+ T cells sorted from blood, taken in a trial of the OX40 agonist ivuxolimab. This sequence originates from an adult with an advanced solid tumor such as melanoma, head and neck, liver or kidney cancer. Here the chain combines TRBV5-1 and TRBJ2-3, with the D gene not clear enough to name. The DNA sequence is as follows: TGCGCCAGCAGCTTGGCGGCAGCTAGCACAGATACGCAGTATTTT. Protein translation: CASSLAAASTDTQYF. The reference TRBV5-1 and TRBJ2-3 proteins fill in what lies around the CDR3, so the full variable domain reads KAGVTQTPRYLIKTRGQQVTLSCSPISGHRSVSWYQQTPGQGLQFLFEYFSETQRNKGNFPGRFSGRQFSNSRSEMNVSTLELGDSALYLCASSLAAASTDTQYFGPGTRLTVL.